The clone carrying this T cell receptor (beta chain) was seen only once. This entry comes from a study of T cells in lung cancer brain metastases. Turning to the study itself: A median roughly 300 days separated primary and brain metastasis sampling.

Trimming cost V 8 bases and J 5 bases, with 15 bases left between them. Germline V gene sequence: CDR1 LGHNA, CDR2 YSLEER. The CDR3 loop spans 13 amino acids. Patients had either synchronous oligometastatic disease or delayed solitary brain metastasis recurrence. Genomic DNA input was roughly 2.24 to 4.92 ug, equal within pairs. Sequencing was performed with immunoSEQ multiplex PCR; in TCRdb, only in-frame clones are kept and a portion is missing. The sample holds around 2,000 clones; around nine tenths are singletons and the top ten take 3.5% to 5%. The sequenced material came from tumor tissue from a brain metastasis. This rearrangement joins TRBV4-3 to TRBJ1-1; D is ambiguous. This clonotype was obtained from a woman aged 50 to 65 with non-small cell lung cancer that had spread to the brain. CDR3 nucleotides: TGCGCCAGCGGGAAGGGTGTGCGGACTGAAGCTTTCTTT. Its translation: CASGKGVRTEAFF.